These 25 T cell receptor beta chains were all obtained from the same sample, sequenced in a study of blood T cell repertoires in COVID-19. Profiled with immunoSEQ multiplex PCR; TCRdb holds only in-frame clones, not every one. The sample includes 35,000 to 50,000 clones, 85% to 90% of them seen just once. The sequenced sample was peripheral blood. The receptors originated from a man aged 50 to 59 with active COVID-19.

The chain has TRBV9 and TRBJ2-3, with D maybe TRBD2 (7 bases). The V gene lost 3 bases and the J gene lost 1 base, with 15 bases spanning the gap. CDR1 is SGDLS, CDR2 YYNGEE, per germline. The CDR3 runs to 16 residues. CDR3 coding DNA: TGTGCCAGCAGCGCCCAGGTGGGGGGGCGCACAGATACGCAGTATTTT. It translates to CASSAQVGGRTDTQYF.

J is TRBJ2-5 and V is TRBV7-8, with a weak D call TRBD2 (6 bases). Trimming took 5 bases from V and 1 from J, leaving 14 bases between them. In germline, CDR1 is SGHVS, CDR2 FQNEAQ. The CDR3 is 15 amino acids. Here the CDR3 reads CASSPSRTTQETQYF. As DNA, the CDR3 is TGTGCCAGCAGCCCCTCCAGGACTACCCAAGAGACCCAGTACTTC.

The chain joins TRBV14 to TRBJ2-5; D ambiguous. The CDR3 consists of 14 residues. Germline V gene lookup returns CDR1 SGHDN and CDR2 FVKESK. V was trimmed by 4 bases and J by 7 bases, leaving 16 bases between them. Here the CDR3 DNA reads TGTGCCAGCAGCCCTTACAGTGGAAAGGCGACCCAGTACTTC. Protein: CASSPYSGKATQYF. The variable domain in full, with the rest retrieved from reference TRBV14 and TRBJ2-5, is EAGVTQFPSHSVIEKGQTVTLRCDPISGHDNLYWYRRVMGKEIKFLLHFVKESKQDESGMPNNRFLAERTGGTYSTLKVQPAELEDSGVYFCASSPYSGKATQYFGPGTRLLVL.

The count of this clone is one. The CDR3 DNA reads TGTGCCAGCAGCTTGGGGGAAGTAGCGGGGATCTACAATGAGCAGTTCTTC. Amino acid sequence: CASSLGEVAGIYNEQFF. This chain uses TRBV5-6 with TRBJ2-1; TRBD2 agrees at 8 bases. The CDR3 runs to 17 residues. V shed 0 bases, J shed 3 bases, and the junction held 8 bases outside the gene matches. The germline gives CDR1 SGHDT, CDR2 YYEEEE.

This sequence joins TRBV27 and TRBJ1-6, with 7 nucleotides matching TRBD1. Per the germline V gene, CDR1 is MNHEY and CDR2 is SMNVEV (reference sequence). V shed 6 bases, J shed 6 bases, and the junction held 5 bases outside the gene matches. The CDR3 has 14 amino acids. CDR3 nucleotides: TGTGCCAGCAGCCGGGACAGACTTAATTCACCCCTCCACTTT. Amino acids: CASSRDRLNSPLHF.

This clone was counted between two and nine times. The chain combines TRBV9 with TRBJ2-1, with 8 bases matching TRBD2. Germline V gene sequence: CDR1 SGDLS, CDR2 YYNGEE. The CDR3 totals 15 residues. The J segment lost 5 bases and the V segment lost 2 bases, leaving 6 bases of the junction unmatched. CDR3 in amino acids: CASSVGAGVDNEQFF. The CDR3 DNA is TGTGCCAGCAGCGTCGGAGCGGGGGTCGACAATGAGCAGTTCTTC.

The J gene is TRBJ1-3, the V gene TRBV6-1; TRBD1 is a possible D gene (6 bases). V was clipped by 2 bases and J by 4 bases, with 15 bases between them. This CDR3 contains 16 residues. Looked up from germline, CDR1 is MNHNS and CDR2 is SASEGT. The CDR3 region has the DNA TGTGCCAGCAGTGAATACGGGGGGCTAAGGGGAAACACCATATATTTT. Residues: CASSEYGGLRGNTIYF.

DNA of the CDR3: TGTGCCAGCAGCACGACTAGCGGGGGATTCACAGAGACCCAGTACTTC. This translates into CASSTTSGGFTETQYF. The J gene is TRBJ2-5, the V gene TRBV5-4; 12 nucleotides line up with TRBD2. CDR1 SGHNT and CDR2 YYREEE come from the germline V gene (reference sequence). The CDR3 has 16 residues. Losses at the gene ends were 4 bases for V and 4 bases for J; bases not matched to a gene: 8.

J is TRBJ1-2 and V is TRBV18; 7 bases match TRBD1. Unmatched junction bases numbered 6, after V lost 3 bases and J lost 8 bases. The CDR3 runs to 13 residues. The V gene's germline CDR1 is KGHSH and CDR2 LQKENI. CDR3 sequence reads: CASSPKTGQGYTF. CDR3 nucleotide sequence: TGTGCCAGCTCACCGAAGACAGGGCAGGGCTACACCTTC.

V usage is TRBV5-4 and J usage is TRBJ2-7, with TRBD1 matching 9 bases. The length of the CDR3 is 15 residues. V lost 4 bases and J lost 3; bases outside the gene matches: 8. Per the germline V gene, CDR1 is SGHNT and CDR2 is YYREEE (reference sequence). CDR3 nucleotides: TGTGCCAGCAGCGGGGGGGGGACAGGGAACTACGAGCAGTACTTC. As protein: CASSGGGTGNYEQYF.

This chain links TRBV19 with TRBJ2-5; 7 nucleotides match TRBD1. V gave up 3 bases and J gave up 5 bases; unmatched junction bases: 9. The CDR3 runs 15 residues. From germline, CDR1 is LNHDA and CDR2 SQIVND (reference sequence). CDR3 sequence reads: CASSIREGARETQYF. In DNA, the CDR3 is TGTGCCAGTAGTATTCGAGAGGGGGCACGGGAGACCCAGTACTTC.

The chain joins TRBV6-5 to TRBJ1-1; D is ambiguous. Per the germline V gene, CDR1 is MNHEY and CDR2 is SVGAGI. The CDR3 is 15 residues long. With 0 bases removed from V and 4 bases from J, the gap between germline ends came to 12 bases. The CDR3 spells CASSYSYQVVTEAFF. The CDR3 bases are TGTGCCAGCAGTTACTCGTATCAGGTAGTCACTGAAGCTTTCTTT.

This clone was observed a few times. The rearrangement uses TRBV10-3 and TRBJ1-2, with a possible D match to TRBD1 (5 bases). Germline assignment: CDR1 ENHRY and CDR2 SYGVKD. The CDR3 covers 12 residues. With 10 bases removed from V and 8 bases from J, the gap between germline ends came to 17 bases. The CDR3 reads CATWNPGRGYTF. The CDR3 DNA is TGTGCCACCTGGAATCCAGGGCGCGGCTACACCTTC.

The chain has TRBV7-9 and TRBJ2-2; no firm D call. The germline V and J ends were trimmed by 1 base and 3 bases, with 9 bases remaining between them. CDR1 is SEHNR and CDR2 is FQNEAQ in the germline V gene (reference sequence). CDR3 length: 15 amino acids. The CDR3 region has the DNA TGTGCCAGCAGCTTAGGCGGTGCGGACACCGGGGAGCTGTTTTTT. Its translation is CASSLGGADTGELFF.

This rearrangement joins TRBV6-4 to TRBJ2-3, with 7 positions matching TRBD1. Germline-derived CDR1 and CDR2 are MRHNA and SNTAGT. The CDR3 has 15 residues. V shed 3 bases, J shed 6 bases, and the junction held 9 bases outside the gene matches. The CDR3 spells CASSEERGRLDTQYF. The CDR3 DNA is TGTGCCAGCAGTGAAGAGAGGGGGCGCCTGGATACGCAGTATTTT.

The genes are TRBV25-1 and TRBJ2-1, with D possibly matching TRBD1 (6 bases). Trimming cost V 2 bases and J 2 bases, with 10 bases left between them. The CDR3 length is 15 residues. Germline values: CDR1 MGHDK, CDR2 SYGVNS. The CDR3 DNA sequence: TGTGCCAGCAGTGAAGTACAGGGAGCCTACAATGAGCAGTTCTTC. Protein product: CASSEVQGAYNEQFF.

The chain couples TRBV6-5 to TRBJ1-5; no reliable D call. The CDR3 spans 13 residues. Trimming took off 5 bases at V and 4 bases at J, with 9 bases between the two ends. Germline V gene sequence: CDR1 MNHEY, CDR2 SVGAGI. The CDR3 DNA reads TGTGCCAGCAGTACAACAGAGAATCAGCCCCAGCATTTT. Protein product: CASSTTENQPQHF.

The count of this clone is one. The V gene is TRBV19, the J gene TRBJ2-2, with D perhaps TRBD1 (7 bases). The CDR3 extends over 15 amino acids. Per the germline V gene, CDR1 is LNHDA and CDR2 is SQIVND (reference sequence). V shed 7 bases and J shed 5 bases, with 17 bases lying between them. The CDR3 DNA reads TGTGCCAGTACCTCGAAGGGGGCGGGAACCGGGGAGCTGTTTTTT. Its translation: CASTSKGAGTGELFF.

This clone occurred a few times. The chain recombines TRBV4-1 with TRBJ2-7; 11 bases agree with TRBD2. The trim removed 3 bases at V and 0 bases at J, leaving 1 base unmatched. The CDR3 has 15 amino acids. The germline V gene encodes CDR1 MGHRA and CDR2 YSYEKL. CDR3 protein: CASSQGLAVSYEQYF. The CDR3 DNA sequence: TGCGCCAGCAGCCAGGGACTAGCGGTCTCCTACGAGCAGTACTTC.

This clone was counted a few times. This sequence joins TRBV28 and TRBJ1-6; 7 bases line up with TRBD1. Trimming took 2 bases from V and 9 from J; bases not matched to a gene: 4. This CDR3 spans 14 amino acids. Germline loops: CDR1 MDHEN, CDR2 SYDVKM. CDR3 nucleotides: TGTGCCAGCAGTTTAACAGGGGAGACTTCACCCCTCCACTTT. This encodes CASSLTGETSPLHF.

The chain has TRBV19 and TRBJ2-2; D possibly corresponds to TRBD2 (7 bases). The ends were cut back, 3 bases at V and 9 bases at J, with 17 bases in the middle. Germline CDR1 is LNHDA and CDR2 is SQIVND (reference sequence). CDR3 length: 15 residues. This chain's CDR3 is CASSMGAGATRELFF. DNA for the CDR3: TGTGCCAGTAGTATGGGCGCGGGGGCTACACGGGAGCTGTTTTTT.

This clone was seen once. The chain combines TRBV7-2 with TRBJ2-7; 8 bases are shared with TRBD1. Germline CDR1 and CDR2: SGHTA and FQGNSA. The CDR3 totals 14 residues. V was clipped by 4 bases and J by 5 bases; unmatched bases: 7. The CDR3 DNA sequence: TGTGCCAGCAGCTCCTTCAGGGGGCCCAACGAGCAGTACTTC. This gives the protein CASSSFRGPNEQYF.

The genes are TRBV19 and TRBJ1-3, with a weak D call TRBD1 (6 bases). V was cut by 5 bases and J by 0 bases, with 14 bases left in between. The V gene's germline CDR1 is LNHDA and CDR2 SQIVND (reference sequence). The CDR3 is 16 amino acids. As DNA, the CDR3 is TGTGCCAGTAGTCGAACAGGGATGGGCTCTGGAAACACCATATATTTT. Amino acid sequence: CASSRTGMGSGNTIYF.

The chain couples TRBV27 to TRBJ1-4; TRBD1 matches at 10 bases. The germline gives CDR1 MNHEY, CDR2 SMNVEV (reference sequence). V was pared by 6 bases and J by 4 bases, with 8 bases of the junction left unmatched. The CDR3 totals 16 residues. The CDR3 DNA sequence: TGTGCCAGCAGGATGGGACAGGGGCTCCATAATGAAAAACTGTTTTTT. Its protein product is CASRMGQGLHNEKLFF.

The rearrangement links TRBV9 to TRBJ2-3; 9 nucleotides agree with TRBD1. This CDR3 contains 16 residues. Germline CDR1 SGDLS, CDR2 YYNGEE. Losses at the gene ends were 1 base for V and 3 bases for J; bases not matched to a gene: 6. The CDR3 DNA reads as TGTGCCAGCAGCGTAAAACAGGGGGCGACGACAGATACGCAGTATTTT. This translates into CASSVKQGATTDTQYF. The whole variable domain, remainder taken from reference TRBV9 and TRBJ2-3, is DSGVTQTPKHLITATGQRVTLRCSPRSGDLSVYWYQQSLDQGLQFLIQYYNGEERAKGNILERFSAQQFPDLHSELNLSSLELGDSALYFCASSVKQGATTDTQYFGPGTRLTVL.